This TCR beta chain stems from a study of Ad26.COV2.S vaccination and SARS-CoV-2 variants. This table comes from immunoSEQ multiplex PCR, and its TCRdb copy is limited to in-frame clones, with some not included. The table has roughly 700,000 clones, about 90% seen once. The V gene's germline CDR1 is MNHEY and CDR2 SVGAGI. This CDR3 comprises 14 residues. V shed 2 bases and J shed 0 bases, with 7 bases lying between them. Treatment here: 15 to 20 received Ad26.COV2.S at low or high dose, single or two shots; 5 received placebo; per-sample allocation not given. Vaccine and placebo recipients were sampled on day 63 after the first injection.

The receptor comes from a person between 18 and 59 years old who received the Ad26.COV2.S COVID-19 vaccine or a placebo. The material was peripheral blood, obtained in a trial of Ad26.COV2.S vaccine versus placebo. This chain uses TRBV6-5 with TRBJ1-1; D gene unclear. CDR3 DNA: TGTGCCAGCAGTTACCGATTCATGAACACTGAAGCTTTCTTT. Amino acid sequence: CASSYRFMNTEAFF.